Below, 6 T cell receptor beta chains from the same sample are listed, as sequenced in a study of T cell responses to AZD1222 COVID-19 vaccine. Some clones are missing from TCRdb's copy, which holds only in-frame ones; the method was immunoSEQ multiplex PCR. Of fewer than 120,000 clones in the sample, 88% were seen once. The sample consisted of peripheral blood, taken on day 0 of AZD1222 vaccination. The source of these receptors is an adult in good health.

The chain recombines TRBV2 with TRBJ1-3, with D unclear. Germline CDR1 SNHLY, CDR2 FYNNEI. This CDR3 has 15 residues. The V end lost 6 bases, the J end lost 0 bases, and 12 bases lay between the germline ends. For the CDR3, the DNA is TGTGCCAGCAGAGTAGGACTGATCTCTGGAAACACCATATATTTT. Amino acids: CASRVGLISGNTIYF.

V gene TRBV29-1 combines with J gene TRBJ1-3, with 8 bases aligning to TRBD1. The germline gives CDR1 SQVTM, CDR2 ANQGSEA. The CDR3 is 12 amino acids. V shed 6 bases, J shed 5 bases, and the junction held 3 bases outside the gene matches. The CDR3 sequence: CSVGQDRNTIYF. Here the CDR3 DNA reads TGCAGCGTGGGACAGGATCGAAACACCATATATTTT.

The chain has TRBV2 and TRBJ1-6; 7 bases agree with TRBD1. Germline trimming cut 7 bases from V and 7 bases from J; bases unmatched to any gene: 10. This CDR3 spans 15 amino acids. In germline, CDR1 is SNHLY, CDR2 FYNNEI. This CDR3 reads CASTLRTGQNSPLHF. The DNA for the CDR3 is TGTGCCAGCACCTTACGGACAGGACAGAATTCACCCCTCCACTTT.

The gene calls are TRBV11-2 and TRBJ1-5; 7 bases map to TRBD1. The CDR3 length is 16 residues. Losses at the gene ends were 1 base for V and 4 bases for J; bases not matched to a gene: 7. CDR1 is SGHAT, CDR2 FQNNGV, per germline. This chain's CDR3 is CASSLGLQGGNQPQHF. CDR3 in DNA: TGTGCCAGCAGCTTAGGGTTGCAGGGGGGGAATCAGCCCCAGCATTTT.

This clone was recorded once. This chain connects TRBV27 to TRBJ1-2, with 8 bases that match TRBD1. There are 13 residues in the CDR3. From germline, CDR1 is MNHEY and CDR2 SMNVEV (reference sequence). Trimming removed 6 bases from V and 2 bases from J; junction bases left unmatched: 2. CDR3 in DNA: TGTGCCAGCAGGACAGGGGTAAACTATGGCTACACCTTC. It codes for CASRTGVNYGYTF.

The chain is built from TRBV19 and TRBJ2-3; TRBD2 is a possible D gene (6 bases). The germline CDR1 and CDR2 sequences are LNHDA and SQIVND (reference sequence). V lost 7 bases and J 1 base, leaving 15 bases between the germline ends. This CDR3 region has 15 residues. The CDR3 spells CASTPQPGGTDTQYF. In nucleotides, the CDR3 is TGTGCCAGTACCCCCCAACCGGGGGGCACAGATACGCAGTATTTT.